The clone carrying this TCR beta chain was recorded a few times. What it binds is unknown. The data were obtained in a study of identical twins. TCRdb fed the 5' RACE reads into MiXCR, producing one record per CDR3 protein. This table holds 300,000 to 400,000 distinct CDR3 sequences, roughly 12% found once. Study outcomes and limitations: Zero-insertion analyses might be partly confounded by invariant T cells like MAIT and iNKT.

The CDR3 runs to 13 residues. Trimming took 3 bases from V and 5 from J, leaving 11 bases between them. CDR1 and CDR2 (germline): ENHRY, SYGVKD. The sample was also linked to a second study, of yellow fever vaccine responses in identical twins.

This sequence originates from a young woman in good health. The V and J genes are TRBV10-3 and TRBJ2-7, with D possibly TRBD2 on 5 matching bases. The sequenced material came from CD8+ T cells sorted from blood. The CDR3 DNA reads TGTGCCATCAGTGAAATCGGACTTCACGAGCAGTACTTC. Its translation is CAISEIGLHEQYF.